Detailed here is one T cell receptor beta chain. The antigen is not known. One junction end does not reproduce the germline sequence, and a read error may be involved. The data stem from a study of Graves' ophthalmopathy and Graves' hyperthyroidism. For the study at large: The blood sample was drawn at first diagnosis and before any treatment. Study outcomes and limitations: At just over 70% sensitivity and about 72% specificity, the model predicted progression of the ophthalmopathy. A classifier, a 13-signature model, separated ophthalmopathy from stable hyperthyroidism with 85% to 90% sensitivity and approximately 80% specificity. Most expanded thyroid clonotypes above 0.001 frequency also appeared in blood.

RNA transcripts were the template, and TCR beta CDR3 regions were amplified from them. HTBI primers were employed in first-round RT-PCR, then a second-round multiplex PCR followed. TCRdb analysed the multiplex PCR reads with MiXCR anew, one entry per CDR3 protein. The data hold almost 750,000 distinct CDR3 sequences, with roughly 40% observed a single time. This CDR3 is 15 amino acids long. CDR1 and CDR2 from the germline V gene are MGHDK and SYGVNS. V gene TRBV25-1 combines with J gene TRBJ2-2; 11 bases agree with TRBD2. The receptor was isolated from an adult man with Graves' ophthalmopathy. The sequenced sample consisted of peripheral blood. In DNA, the CDR3 is TGTGCCAGCAGAAGACTAGCGGGGAACACCGGGGAGCTGCTTTTT. It specifies CASRRLAGNTGELLF.